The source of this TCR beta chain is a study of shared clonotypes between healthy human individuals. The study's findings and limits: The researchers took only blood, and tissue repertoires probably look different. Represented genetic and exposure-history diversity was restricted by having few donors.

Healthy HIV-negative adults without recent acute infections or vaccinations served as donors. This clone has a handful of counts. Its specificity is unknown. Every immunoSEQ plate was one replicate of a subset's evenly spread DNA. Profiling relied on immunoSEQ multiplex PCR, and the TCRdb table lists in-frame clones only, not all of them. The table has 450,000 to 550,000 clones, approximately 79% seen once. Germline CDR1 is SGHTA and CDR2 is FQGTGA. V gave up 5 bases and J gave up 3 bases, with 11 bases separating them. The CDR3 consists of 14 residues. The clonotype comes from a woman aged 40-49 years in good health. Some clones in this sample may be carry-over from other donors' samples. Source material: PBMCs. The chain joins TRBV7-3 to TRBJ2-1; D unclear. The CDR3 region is CASSTLGSYNEQFF. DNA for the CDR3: TGTGCCAGCAGCACCCTAGGTAGCTACAATGAGCAGTTCTTC.